This T cell receptor beta chain appears in the sequencing data of a study of blood T cell repertoires in COVID-19. Study summary: Samples came from the United States, Italy and Spain, spanning acute and convalescent COVID-19. T cells, B-cell-depleted T cells, or PBMCs provided the cDNA or gDNA that served as material.

The data were produced by immunoSEQ multiplex PCR, yet TCRdb's version contains in-frame clones alone and is incomplete. The table lists about 300,000 clones, 80% to 90% of them singletons. The CDR3 is made up of 15 amino acids. The ends were cut back, 0 bases at V and 4 bases at J, with 11 bases in the middle. Per germline, CDR1 SGDLS and CDR2 YYNGEE. This receptor was obtained from a young man who had recovered from COVID-19. The chain joins TRBV9 to TRBJ2-1, with TRBD1 as a possible D gene (6 bases). The sample comprised peripheral blood. As DNA, the CDR3 is TGTGCCAGCAGCGTAGCAGGGGCCCAATACAATGAGCAGTTCTTC. Amino acids: CASSVAGAQYNEQFF.